This is a list of T cell receptor beta chains from one sample in a study of cytomegalovirus exposure and HLA in healthy donors. Data came from immunoSEQ multiplex PCR; TCRdb stores just in-frame clones and leaves some out. The data show under 150,000 clones, 74% seen once. Sequences were obtained from PBMCs. The source is a woman aged 35 to 49 in good health and CMV-seropositive. Each CDR3 is given with its conserved first and last residue. The order of the fields is clone size, V gene, D gene, J gene, CDR3 DNA, CDR3 protein. The D gene is left open where the match is weak. Not all rows give a size; the values are once, few, many and, for expanded clones, a class.

abundance: -
v_gene: TRBV7-3
d_gene: TRBD1
j_gene: TRBJ2-3
CDR3nt: TGTGCCAGCAGTTTCCTGCGGACAGGGACCACAGATACGCAGTATTTT
CDR3aa: CASSFLRTGTTDTQYF

abundance: -
v_gene: TRBV5-1
d_gene: -
j_gene: TRBJ1-2
CDR3nt: TGCGCCAGCAGCTTACAGGTTAACTATGGCTACACCTTC
CDR3aa: CASSLQVNYGYTF

abundance: -
v_gene: TRBV6-6
d_gene: TRBD1
j_gene: TRBJ2-5
CDR3nt: TGTGCCAGCAGTGGGACAGCTGCTCAAGAGACCCAGTACTTC
CDR3aa: CASSGTAAQETQYF

abundance: few
v_gene: TRBV30
d_gene: -
j_gene: TRBJ2-7
CDR3nt: TGTGCCTGGAGTGGGACACCGGTCCGGTTC
CDR3aa: CAWSGTPVRF

abundance: -
v_gene: TRBV28
d_gene: -
j_gene: TRBJ2-1
CDR3nt: TGTGCCAGCAGTCTACTGAGGAATGAGCAGTTCTTC
CDR3aa: CASSLLRNEQFF

abundance: -
v_gene: TRBV4-1
d_gene: -
j_gene: TRBJ1-2
CDR3nt: TGCGCCAGCAGCCAAACAATCCGACACGGACAAGGGTCGCGTGGCTACACCTTC
CDR3aa: CASSQTIRHGQGSRGYTF

abundance: -
v_gene: TRBV10-1
d_gene: -
j_gene: TRBJ1-1
CDR3nt: TGCGCCAGCAGTGAGTCGAAGTATACCAGACTGATGAACACTGAAGCTTTCTTT
CDR3aa: CASSESKYTRLMNTEAFF

abundance: -
v_gene: TRBV25-1
d_gene: -
j_gene: TRBJ1-3
CDR3nt: TGTGCCAGCAGTGCGTCCAGGGGCTCTGGAAACACCATATATTTT
CDR3aa: CASSASRGSGNTIYF

abundance: few
v_gene: TRBV30
d_gene: TRBD1
j_gene: TRBJ1-1
CDR3nt: TGTGCCTGGATCCCAGGGGGATTGCTGAACACTGAAGCTTTCTTT
CDR3aa: CAWIPGGLLNTEAFF

abundance: once
v_gene: TRBV12-5
d_gene: TRBD1
j_gene: TRBJ2-7
CDR3nt: TGTGCTAGTGGTCTTGGACAGGGGGTCTTCGAGCAGTACTTC
CDR3aa: CASGLGQGVFEQYF

abundance: once
v_gene: TRBV15
d_gene: -
j_gene: TRBJ2-3
CDR3nt: TGTGCCACCAGCAGAGATAGGGGGTCCAGCACAGATACGCAGTATTTT
CDR3aa: CATSRDRGSSTDTQYF

abundance: -
v_gene: TRBV19
d_gene: -
j_gene: TRBJ2-6
CDR3nt: TGTGCCAGTAGCGAGTCCCCAGGAGGGGCCAACGTCCTGACTTTC
CDR3aa: CASSESPGGANVLTF

abundance: -
v_gene: TRBV7-2
d_gene: -
j_gene: TRBJ1-2
CDR3nt: TGTGCCAGCAGCGGAACGACAATTGGCTACACCTTC
CDR3aa: CASSGTTIGYTF

abundance: few
v_gene: TRBV28
d_gene: -
j_gene: TRBJ2-7
CDR3nt: TGTGCCAGCAGTTTGATTAAGCGGGCGCCCCTCCCCTCCTACGAGCAGTACTTC
CDR3aa: CASSLIKRAPLPSYEQYF

abundance: -
v_gene: TRBV4-1
d_gene: -
j_gene: TRBJ1-5
CDR3nt: TGCGCCAGCAGCCACCCTCAAGTGAGCAAAGGGGGCAATCAGCCCCAGCATTTT
CDR3aa: CASSHPQVSKGGNQPQHF

abundance: -
v_gene: TRBV29-1
d_gene: TRBD1
j_gene: TRBJ1-1
CDR3nt: TGCAGCGTCAGGAACAATCAGGGGGCAGGGAACACTGAAGCTTTCTTT
CDR3aa: CSVRNNQGAGNTEAFF

abundance: -
v_gene: TRBV9
d_gene: TRBD1
j_gene: TRBJ1-6
CDR3nt: TGTGCCAGCAGCCCTATAGAGGGGCCAACAGGGGCCGGTTCACCCCTCCACTTT
CDR3aa: CASSPIEGPTGAGSPLHF

abundance: -
v_gene: TRBV4-1
d_gene: TRBD1
j_gene: TRBJ2-7
CDR3nt: TGCGCCAGCAGATCTTTTGACAGGGGGATCTACGAGCAGTACTTC
CDR3aa: CASRSFDRGIYEQYF

abundance: -
v_gene: TRBV19
d_gene: TRBD1
j_gene: TRBJ2-2
CDR3nt: TGTGCCAGTAGTTCGGGACAGGGGACCGGGGAGCTGTTTTTT
CDR3aa: CASSSGQGTGELFF

abundance: few
v_gene: TRBV7-5
d_gene: -
j_gene: TRBJ2-6
CDR3nt: -
CDR3aa: CARSLKVPVGRGSGANVLTF

abundance: -
v_gene: TRBV7-9
d_gene: TRBD1
j_gene: TRBJ1-2
CDR3nt: TGTGCCAGCAGCTGGTTACAGGGGGGAAAAGCTAACTATGGCTACACCTTC
CDR3aa: CASSWLQGGKANYGYTF

abundance: -
v_gene: TRBV30
d_gene: TRBD1
j_gene: TRBJ1-4
CDR3nt: TGTGCCTGGACCCCGCAGGGGGCGGGTGAAAAACTGTTTTTT
CDR3aa: CAWTPQGAGEKLFF

abundance: -
v_gene: TRBV7-9
d_gene: TRBD1
j_gene: TRBJ1-2
CDR3nt: TGTGCCAGCAGCCCCCGGACAGGGGCTAACTATGGCTACACCTTC
CDR3aa: CASSPRTGANYGYTF

abundance: -
v_gene: TRBV27
d_gene: -
j_gene: TRBJ1-5
CDR3nt: TGTGCCAGCAGTTTCCTATCTGACAGTGGGGCAAATCAGCCCCAGCATTTT
CDR3aa: CASSFLSDSGANQPQHF

abundance: -
v_gene: TRBV30
d_gene: -
j_gene: TRBJ1-1
CDR3nt: TGTGCCTGGAGTGCGGGACACCGGTACGGTGAAGCTTTCTTT
CDR3aa: CAWSAGHRYGEAFF

abundance: -
v_gene: TRBV7-9
d_gene: TRBD1
j_gene: TRBJ1-5
CDR3nt: TGTGCCAGCAGCTTAGCGGGGACAGGGAATCAGCCCCAGCATTTT
CDR3aa: CASSLAGTGNQPQHF

abundance: few
v_gene: TRBV27
d_gene: TRBD2
j_gene: TRBJ2-7
CDR3nt: TGTGCCAGCAGCAAAACGGGAGGCACCTACGAGCAGTACTTC
CDR3aa: CASSKTGGTYEQYF

abundance: -
v_gene: TRBV15
d_gene: TRBD2
j_gene: TRBJ2-1
CDR3nt: TGTGCCACCAGCAGAGATCCTAGGACTAGAAAGGTCCATGAGCAGTTCTTC
CDR3aa: CATSRDPRTRKVHEQFF